Included here is one T cell receptor beta chain sequence, with context. Its target antigen remains unknown. Within one base of it there is no much larger clone, and no base qualities were kept. Trimming at the junction amounts to 1 base on V and 5 bases on J, and the germline ends lie 14 bases apart. CDR1 and CDR2, per the germline V gene (reference sequence), are SEHNR and FQNEAQ. Its CDR3 holds 15 amino acids, cysteine through phenylalanine. Only the CDR3 part of the read is kept: 45 bases, read in frame from the first base. The data were obtained in a study of T-cell memory formation after mild COVID-19 (dated by TCRdb to 2020 to 2023). Background on the whole study: TCR sequence clusters from the two donors were largely donor specific. T-cell clones expanding and contracting after mild COVID-19 in a couple of donors were tracked by longitudinal TCRalpha and TCRbeta repertoire sequencing. Two young, previously healthy adult volunteers, one female and one male, were included in the cohort.

What the authors observed across the whole study: Balanced CD4/CD8 phenotypes were observed for clones contracting from day 15 to 85, whereas a bias towards CD4+ was observed for a second wave of clones expanding from day 15 to 37. Contracting CD4+ clones appeared mostly in the CM and EM memory subsets, whereas CD8+ clones were enriched in EMRA. Some responding clones were detected in pre-infection memory, which suggested that pre-existing cross-reactive memory T cells had joined the SARS-CoV-2 response. The study included only two mild cases, and larger cohorts that include severe cases with pre-infection samples were judged to be necessary. The second-wave clones that peaked on day 37 were not confirmed to be SARS-CoV-2 specific.

These reads were obtained on an Illumina NovaSeq 6000. TCRalpha and TCRbeta cDNA libraries were built by 5'RACE with constant-segment primers, adding sample barcodes and unique molecular identifiers. Trizol reagent was used to extract RNA from every sample. The libraries were amplified in two PCR steps, and the second step added a second sample barcode and Illumina TruSeq adapters. Sequencing of libraries was performed on an Illumina NovaSeq with 2 x 150 bp paired-end reads. In the authors' own workflow: Reads were demultiplexed and collapsed into UMI-guided consensus sequences with migec v1.2.7. Using mixcr v2.1.11, UMI consensuses were aligned to TRA and TRB V and J templates and then assembled into clonotypes. Expanded or contracted clonotypes were those called significant by both edgeR and NoisET, with noise models trained on biological replicates. For edgeR calls, a false discovery rate-adjusted p below 0.01 and a log2 fold-change threshold of 1 were applied. As an exploratory analysis of dynamics, max-normalized trajectories of the 1000 most abundant clonotypes were examined by PCA with hierarchical clustering. Separately sequenced CD4+ and CD8+ repertoires were used to assign the CD4 or CD8 phenotype of responding clones. Through fastp at Q25 and MiXCR, TCRdb rebuilt clones from the public reads, retaining in-frame beta chains. Merged by CDR3 protein, the rows form single entries marked with the most common genes and DNA. The V and J calls were determined by TCRdb, not by the authors. In all, the sample holds about 390,000 distinct CDR3 sequences, and around 21% of those were seen once. The ten largest clones take up about 12% of the sample.

Ficoll-Paque density gradient centrifugation was the method used to isolate PBMCs. The clonotype originates from an adult woman who had mild COVID-19 (a few samples of this study predate the infection). The sample titles of this study are shuffled in the database, so cell type and time point are left out; the donor was told from shared clones. The specimen was PBMCs or a T cell subset sorted from them (not recorded which). The rearrangement joined TRBV7-9 to TRBJ2-5; the D gene is not confidently resolved. In nucleotides, the sequence is TGTGCCAGCAGCTTAGTCGAGACTGCCGGGGAGACCCAGTACTTC. The resulting protein is CASSLVETAGETQYF.